The clone carrying this TCR beta chain is medium-sized (0.01 to 0.1%). Its antigen is not identified. Sequencing of cultured CD4+ T cell DNA used the Oncomine TCR Beta short-read assay. TCRdb re-analysed the PCR reads in MiXCR, keeping a single row per CDR3 protein. The profile shows roughly 3,500 distinct CDR3 sequences, roughly 18% of them singletons. The CDR3 consists of 13 residues. CDR1 and CDR2 (germline): MNHEY, SVGAGI. The V segment lost 4 bases and the J segment 14 bases; nucleotides outside the gene matches: 10. This specimen belongs to a study of vaccination and CD4 T cells after COVID-19. Study overall: Convalescent donors: six male, four female; seven Caucasian, two Asian, one multiracial, two Hispanic.

The treatment is: roughly ten-day PBMC culture with coronavirus spike peptide pools or control peptides (ViraFEST assay). Half-medium replacement with fresh IL-2 medium took place on days 3 and 7. Specimen: CD4+ T cells from blood, cultured in vitro. This receptor was taken from a human donor who had recovered from COVID-19. V and J are TRBV6-5 and TRBJ2-4; 8 bases agree with TRBD1. The CDR3 nucleotides are TGTGCCAGCAGTTCCAAGATCTCGACAGGGGAGTACTTC. This sequence encodes CASSSKISTGEYF.